The TCR beta chain under discussion was sequenced for a study of T-cell reconstitution after alpha-beta-depleted transplantation in children. The germline V and J ends were trimmed by 6 bases and 11 bases, with 21 bases remaining between them. The CDR3 is 14 amino acids. Preparation of the TCRbeta library involved a method that used unique molecular identifiers. MiXCR, applied by TCRdb to the PCR reads, yields one record per CDR3 protein. The table lists around 600,000 distinct CDR3 sequences, approximately 15% of them singletons, with 1.1% in the top ten. The chain joins TRBV12-3 or TRBV12-4 to TRBJ2-3; maybe TRBD1 (6 bases). The starting material was PBMCs from the stem cell graft donor, obtained from the stem cell graft. This TCR came from a human donor who donated a stem cell graft to a child with acute myeloid leukemia. The CDR3 sequence is CASSHQGSLVGQYF. The CDR3 DNA sequence: TGTGCCAGCAGCCATCAGGGGAGCCTGGTGGGGCAGTATTTT.